The source of this TCR beta chain is a study of T-cell reconstitution after alpha-beta-depleted transplantation in children. Trimming left V 10 bases short and J 10 bases short, with 26 bases between. CDR3 length: 16 amino acids. Looked up from germline, CDR1 is MDHEN and CDR2 is SYDVKM. Unique molecular identifiers were used to barcode this TCRbeta library. TCRdb independently ran MiXCR on the PCR reads; one entry per CDR3 protein. The sample records hundreds of thousands of distinct CDR3 sequences, less than 9% being singletons. General study points: Surviving recipient T cells and thymic progenitors underlay high day-60 TCRbeta diversity in some patients.

In this sample, this clonotype turned up many times. Its antigen is unidentified. Sequences were derived from PBMCs, mostly from graft donor cells, sampled 180 days after TCRalphabeta/CD19-depleted stem cell transplant. V and J are TRBV28 and TRBJ1-6; possible D gene TRBD1, 5 bases. This receptor was identified in a male patient aged 10 to 17 who had a stem cell transplant for acute lymphoblastic leukemia, so the T cells may come from the graft donor. CDR3 sequence: CATLHRRDLVGSPLHF. The CDR3 coding sequence is TGTGCCACCCTCCATCGCCGGGACCTCGTGGGATCACCCCTCCACTTT.